This T cell receptor beta chain comes out of a study of blood T cell repertoires in COVID-19. About the research overall: Specimens from acute and convalescent COVID-19 originated in the United States, Italy and Spain.

Method: immunoSEQ multiplex PCR; TCRdb's copy keeps in-frame clones and lacks some. The sample carries fewer than 250,000 clones, about 93% recorded once. Germline V gene sequence: CDR1 SGHAT, CDR2 FQNNGV. The V gene lost 0 bases and the J gene lost 0 bases, with 6 bases spanning the gap. This CDR3 is built from 14 residues. The source material was peripheral blood. This clonotype was obtained from a man aged 55-75 years with COVID-19, enrolled during active disease. The chain joins TRBV11-2 to TRBJ2-7; no reliable D call. The CDR3: CASSLDFNSYEQYF. The DNA for the CDR3 is TGTGCCAGCAGCTTAGATTTCAACTCCTACGAGCAGTACTTC.